This T cell receptor (beta chain) derives from a study of regulatory T cells in long-lasting Graves disease. Across the study: To qualify as persistent, Graves' disease required over 5 years of antithyroid drugs with positive TSH receptor antibodies. Findings of the study overall: Persistent disease samples used TRBV28, TRBJ1-2 and TRBJ2-5 preferentially. Samples came from peripheral blood alone, without thyroid tissue.

Germline values: CDR1 SGHAT, CDR2 FQNNGV. V was trimmed by 0 bases and J by 3 bases, leaving 14 bases between them. The CDR3 is 16 amino acids. Combining iRepertoire HTBI primers with Arm-PCR of CDR3 regions, the authors built TCR beta libraries. MiXCR was run by TCRdb on the multiplex PCR reads, yielding one entry per CDR3 protein. Of 400,000 or so distinct CDR3 sequences detected, less than 25% appear once; the ten largest clones hold more than 20%. Time point in this sample: persistent/refractory GD, antithyroid drugs over 5 years with positive TRAb. From RNA extracted from PBMCs, the TCR library was made. An endocrinology department in Xi'an, China, supplied the patients. This clonotype was seen ten or more times. Its antigen is not known.

The TCR sequence derives from a female donor with Graves disease. The material sequenced was peripheral blood mononuclear cells (PBMCs), taken when the disease was refractory, from a patient treated with antithyroid drugs. V and J are TRBV11-2 and TRBJ1-1; a possible D gene is TRBD1 (5 bases). CDR3 DNA: TGTGCCAGCAGCTTAGACTACCAGGGCGGGGACACTGAAGCTTTCTTT. It translates to CASSLDYQGGDTEAFF.